The sample holds a few counts of the clone carrying this T cell receptor (beta chain). The sample is drawn from a study of regulatory T cells in long-lasting Graves disease. Time point indicated: persistent/refractory GD, antithyroid drugs over 5 years with positive TRAb. PBMC RNA was the source of the TCR library. This CDR3 is 15 amino acids long. Germline assignment: CDR1 WNHNN and CDR2 SYGVQD (reference sequence). V shed 0 bases, J shed 5 bases, and the junction held 6 bases outside the gene matches. Arm-PCR of CDR3 regions and iRepertoire HTBI primers were the basis on which TCR beta libraries were built. From the multiplex PCR reads, TCRdb called clonotypes with MiXCR, one entry per CDR3 protein. The repertoire includes 350,000 to 450,000 distinct CDR3 sequences, less than 25% of them detected once, and less than 25% sits in the top ten.

The chain has TRBV10-1 and TRBJ2-7; TRBD1 matches at 8 bases. The sequence was obtained from a female donor with Graves disease. Sample: peripheral blood mononuclear cells (PBMCs), taken when the disease was refractory, from a patient treated with antithyroid drugs. The CDR3 nucleotides are TGCGCCAGCAGTGAGTCAGGACAGGGTTTACACGAGCAGTACTTC. This translates into CASSESGQGLHEQYF.